Described below is a single T cell receptor beta chain sequence and its context. Its antigen is currently not known. Base-call qualities are not available, and no considerably larger clone is one nucleotide away. The source of the sample is a study of blood T cell repertoires in COVID-19 (dated by TCRdb to 2019 to 2021). Background on the whole study: Samples covering the acute and convalescent phases of COVID-19 were provided by collaborators in the United States, Italy and Spain. The material from the prospective study consisted of cDNA or gDNA derived from T cells, B-cell-depleted T cells, or PBMCs. The dataset comprised deeply sampled blood TCRbeta repertoires from subjects exposed to, actively infected with, or recovered from COVID-19. The repertoires were made available in a free public database intended to serve as a resource for research on the immune response to SARS-CoV-2. The samples were drawn from the first 160 participants of the ongoing ImmuneRACE study and from 1,254 subjects provided by 6 global collaborators. Sample metadata almost always included a de-identified subject ID, COVID-19 status, age in years and sex. Where available, HLA class I and class II types were taken from metadata supplied by the sample provider and were not determined by assay-based typing. Paper-wide results and their limitations: The amount of clinical and demographic metadata varied by source and participant and was provided uncurated.

Collaborating institutions collected whole blood in K2EDTA tubes following their own protocols. Collaborator samples were shipped for TCRbeta analysis as frozen whole blood, isolated PBMCs, or DNA extracted from either sample type. CDR3 length: 14 amino acids, cysteine to phenylalanine. The CDR3 DNA has 42 bases and is translated from base 1. CDR1 SGDLS and CDR2 YYNGEE were looked up in the germline V gene. The trim is 3 bases for V and 8 bases for J, with a gap of 17 bases between the germline ends. TCRbeta CDR3 regions were amplified from genomic DNA using the immunoSEQ Assay, a bias-controlled multiplex PCR. In the authors' own workflow: The number of nucleated cells in each sample was estimated from the amplification of reference gene primers within the assay. To quantify the absolute abundance of each unique TCRbeta CDR3 rearrangement, sequence reads were collapsed and filtered. For each sample, productive Simpson clonality was calculated by taking the square root of Simpson's diversity index across productive rearrangements. Entries here come from immuneACCESS through TCRdb and include only in-frame sequences with V and J called. Some clones fail to appear in such tables; in the studies checked, an unresolved V gene covers under half of the shortfall, and the cause of the remainder is unknown. That table supplies the V and J calls and clone size; D and trimming were determined from the DNA. For this sample there are more than 200,000 clones; about 91% appear just once. The ten largest clones capture 1.3% to 1.5% of the sample.

The sequence joins TRBV9 to TRBJ1-2; TRBD1 is a weak D gene call, 6 bases matching. Sequenced: peripheral blood. The origin of this receptor is an elderly man with acute or convalescent COVID-19. The bases are TGTGCCAGCAGCGGGACAGTCCGGGTGGGGGGCTACACCTTC. This gives the protein CASSGTVRVGGYTF. The full variable domain, completed from the reference TRBV9 and TRBJ1-2 proteins outside the CDR3, reads DSGVTQTPKHLITATGQRVTLRCSPRSGDLSVYWYQQSLDQGLQFLIQYYNGEERAKGNILERFSAQQFPDLHSELNLSSLELGDSALYFCASSGTVRVGGYTFGSGTRLTVV.